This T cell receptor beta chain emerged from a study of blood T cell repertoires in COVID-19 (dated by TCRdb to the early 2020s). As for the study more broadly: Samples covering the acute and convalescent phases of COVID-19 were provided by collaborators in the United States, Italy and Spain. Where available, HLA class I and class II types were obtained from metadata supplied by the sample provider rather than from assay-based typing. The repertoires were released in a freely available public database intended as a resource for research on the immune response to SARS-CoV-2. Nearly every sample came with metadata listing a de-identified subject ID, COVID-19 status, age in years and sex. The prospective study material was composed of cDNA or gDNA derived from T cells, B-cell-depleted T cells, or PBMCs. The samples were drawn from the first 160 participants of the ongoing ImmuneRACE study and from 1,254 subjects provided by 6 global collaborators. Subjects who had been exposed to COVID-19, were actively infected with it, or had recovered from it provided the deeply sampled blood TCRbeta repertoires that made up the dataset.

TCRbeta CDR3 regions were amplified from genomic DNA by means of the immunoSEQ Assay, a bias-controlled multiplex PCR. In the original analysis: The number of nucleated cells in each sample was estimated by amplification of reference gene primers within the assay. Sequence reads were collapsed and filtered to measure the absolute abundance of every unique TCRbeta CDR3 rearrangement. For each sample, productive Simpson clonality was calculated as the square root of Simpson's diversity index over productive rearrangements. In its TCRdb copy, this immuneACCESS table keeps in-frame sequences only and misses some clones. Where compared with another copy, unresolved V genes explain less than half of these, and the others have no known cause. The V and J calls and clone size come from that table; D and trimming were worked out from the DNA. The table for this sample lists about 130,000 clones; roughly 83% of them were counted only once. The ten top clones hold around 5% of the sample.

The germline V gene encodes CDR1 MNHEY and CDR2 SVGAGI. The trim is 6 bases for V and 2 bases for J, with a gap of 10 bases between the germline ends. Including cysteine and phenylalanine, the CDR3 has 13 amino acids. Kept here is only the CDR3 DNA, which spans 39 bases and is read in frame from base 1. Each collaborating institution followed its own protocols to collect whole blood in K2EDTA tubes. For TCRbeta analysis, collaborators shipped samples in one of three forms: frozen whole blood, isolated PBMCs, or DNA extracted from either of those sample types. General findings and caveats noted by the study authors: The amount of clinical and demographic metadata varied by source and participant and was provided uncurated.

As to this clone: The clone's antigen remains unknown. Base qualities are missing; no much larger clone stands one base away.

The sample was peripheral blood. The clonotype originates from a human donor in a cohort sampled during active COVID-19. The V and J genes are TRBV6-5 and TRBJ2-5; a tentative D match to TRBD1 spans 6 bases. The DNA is TGTGCCAGCAGAACAGGGTGGCAAGAGACCCAGTACTTC. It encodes CASRTGWQETQYF.